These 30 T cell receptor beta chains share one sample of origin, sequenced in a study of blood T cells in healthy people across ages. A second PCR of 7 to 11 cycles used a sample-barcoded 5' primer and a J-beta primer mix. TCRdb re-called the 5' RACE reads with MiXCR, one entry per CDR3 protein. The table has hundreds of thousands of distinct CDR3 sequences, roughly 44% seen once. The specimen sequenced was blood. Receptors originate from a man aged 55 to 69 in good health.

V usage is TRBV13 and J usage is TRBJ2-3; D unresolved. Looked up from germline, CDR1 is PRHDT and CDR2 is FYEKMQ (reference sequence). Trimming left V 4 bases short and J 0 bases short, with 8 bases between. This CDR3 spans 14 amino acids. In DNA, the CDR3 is TGTGCCAGCAGCTCGACGTATAGCACAGATACGCAGTATTTT. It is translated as CASSSTYSTDTQYF.

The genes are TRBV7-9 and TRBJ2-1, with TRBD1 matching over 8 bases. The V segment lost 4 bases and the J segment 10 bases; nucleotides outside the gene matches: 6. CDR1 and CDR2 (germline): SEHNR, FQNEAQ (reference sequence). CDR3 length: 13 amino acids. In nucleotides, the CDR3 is TGTGCCAGCAGCTGGAGACAGGGGCAGGAGCAGTTCTTC. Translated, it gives CASSWRQGQEQFF.

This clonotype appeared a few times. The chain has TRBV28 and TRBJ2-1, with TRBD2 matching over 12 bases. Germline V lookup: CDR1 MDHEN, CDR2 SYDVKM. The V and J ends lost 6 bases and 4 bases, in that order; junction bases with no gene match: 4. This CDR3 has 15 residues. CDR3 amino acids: CASRMTSGGYNEQFF. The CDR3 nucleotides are TGTGCCAGCAGGATGACTAGCGGGGGATACAATGAGCAGTTCTTC.

CDR3 in DNA: TGTGCCAGCAGTGAACCGCCCTACGAGCAGTACTTC. Protein sequence: CASSEPPYEQYF. The chain uses TRBV2 and TRBJ2-7; unclear D gene. The CDR3 covers 12 residues. V lost 2 bases and J lost 2, with 4 bases in between. Germline V gene data show CDR1 as SNHLY and CDR2 as FYNNEI.

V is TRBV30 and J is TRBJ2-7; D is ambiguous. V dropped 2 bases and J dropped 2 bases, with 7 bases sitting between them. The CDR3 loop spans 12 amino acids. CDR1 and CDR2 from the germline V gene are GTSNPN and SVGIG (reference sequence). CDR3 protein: CAWSIGAYEQYF. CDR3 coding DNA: TGTGCCTGGAGTATTGGTGCCTACGAGCAGTACTTC.

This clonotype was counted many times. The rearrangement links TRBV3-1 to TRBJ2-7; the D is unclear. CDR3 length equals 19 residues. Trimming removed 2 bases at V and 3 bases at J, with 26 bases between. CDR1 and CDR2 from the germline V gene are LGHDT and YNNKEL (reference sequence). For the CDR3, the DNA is TGTGCCAGCAGCCAAAGTCATTTGGTGGTAGGGTCCGATCTCTACGAGCAGTACTTC. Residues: CASSQSHLVVGSDLYEQYF.

The CDR3 loop reads CASSQEESGELFF. Here the CDR3 DNA reads TGTGCCAGCAGCCAAGAAGAAAGCGGGGAGCTGTTTTTT. V usage is TRBV4-2 and J usage is TRBJ2-2; no reliable D call. The germline gives CDR1 LGHNA, CDR2 YNFKEQ. This CDR3 has 13 amino acids. Trimming took off 0 bases at V and 7 bases at J, with 6 bases between the two ends.

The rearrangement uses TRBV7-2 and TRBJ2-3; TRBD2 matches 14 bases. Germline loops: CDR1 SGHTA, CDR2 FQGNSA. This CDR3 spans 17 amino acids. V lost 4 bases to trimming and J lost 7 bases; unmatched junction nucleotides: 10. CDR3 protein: CASSSAGTSGGDNTQYF. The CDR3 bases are TGTGCCAGCAGCTCAGCAGGGACTAGCGGGGGTGACAATACGCAGTATTTT. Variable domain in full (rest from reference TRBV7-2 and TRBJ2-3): GAGVSQSPSNKVTEKGKDVELRCDPISGHTALYWYRQSLGQGLEFLIYFQGNSAPDKSGLPSDRFSAERTGGSVSTLTIQRTQQEDSAVYLCASSSAGTSGGDNTQYFGPGTRLTVL.

As DNA, the CDR3 is TGTGCCAGCAGGCGGGGATGGGGACAGGGTTCAGCTACGCAGTATTTT. It yields the protein CASRRGWGQGSATQYF. The J gene is TRBJ2-3, the V gene TRBV2, with 9 bases that match TRBD1. The CDR3 is 16 residues long. Germline trimming cut 6 bases from V and 8 bases from J; bases unmatched to any gene: 15. Germline V gene sequence: CDR1 SNHLY, CDR2 FYNNEI.

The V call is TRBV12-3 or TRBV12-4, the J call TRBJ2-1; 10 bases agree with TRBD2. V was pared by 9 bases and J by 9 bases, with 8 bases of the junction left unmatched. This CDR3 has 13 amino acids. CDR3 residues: CASRAGGYVEQFF. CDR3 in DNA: TGTGCCAGTCGAGCGGGGGGGTACGTTGAGCAGTTCTTC.

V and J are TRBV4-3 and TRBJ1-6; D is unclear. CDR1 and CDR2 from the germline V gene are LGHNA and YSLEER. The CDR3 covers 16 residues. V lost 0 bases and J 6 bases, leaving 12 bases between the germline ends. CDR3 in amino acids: CASSQDRVGTNSPLHF. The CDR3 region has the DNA TGCGCCAGCAGCCAAGATCGGGTAGGAACTAATTCACCCCTCCACTTT.

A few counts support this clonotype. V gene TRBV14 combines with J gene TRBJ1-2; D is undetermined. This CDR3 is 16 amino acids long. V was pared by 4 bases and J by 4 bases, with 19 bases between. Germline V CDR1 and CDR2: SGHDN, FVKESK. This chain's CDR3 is CASSPTGRELSYGYTF. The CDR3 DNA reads TGTGCCAGCAGCCCTACCGGGAGGGAGCTCTCCTATGGCTACACCTTC.

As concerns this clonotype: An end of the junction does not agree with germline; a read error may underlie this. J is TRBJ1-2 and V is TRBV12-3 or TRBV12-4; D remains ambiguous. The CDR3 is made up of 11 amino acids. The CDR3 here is CASSLNYGYIF. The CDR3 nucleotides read TGTGCCAGCAGTCTTAACTATGGCTACATCTTC.

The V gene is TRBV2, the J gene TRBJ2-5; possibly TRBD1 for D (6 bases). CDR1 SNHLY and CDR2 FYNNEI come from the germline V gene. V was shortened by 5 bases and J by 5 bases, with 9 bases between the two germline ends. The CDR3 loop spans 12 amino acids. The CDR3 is CASSTRGETQYF. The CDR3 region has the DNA TGTGCCAGCAGTACAAGGGGGGAGACCCAGTACTTC. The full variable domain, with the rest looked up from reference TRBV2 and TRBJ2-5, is EPEVTQTPSHQVTQMGQEVILRCVPISNHLYFYWYRQILGQKVEFLVSFYNNEISEKSEIFDDQFSVERPDGSNFTLKIRSTKLEDSAMYFCASSTRGETQYFGPGTRLLVL.

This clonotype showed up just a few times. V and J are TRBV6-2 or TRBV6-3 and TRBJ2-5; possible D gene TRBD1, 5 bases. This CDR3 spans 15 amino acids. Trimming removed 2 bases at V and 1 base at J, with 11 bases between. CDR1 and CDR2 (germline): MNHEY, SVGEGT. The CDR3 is CASSYRLTAQETQYF. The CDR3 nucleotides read TGTGCCAGCAGTTACCGCTTGACAGCCCAAGAGACCCAGTACTTC.

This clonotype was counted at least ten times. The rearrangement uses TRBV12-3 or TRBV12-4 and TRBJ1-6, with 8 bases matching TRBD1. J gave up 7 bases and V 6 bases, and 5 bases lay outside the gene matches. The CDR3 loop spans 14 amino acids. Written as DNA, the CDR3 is TGTGCCAGCAGGTTTACAGGGGGGAATTCACCCCTCCACTTT. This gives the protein CASRFTGGNSPLHF.

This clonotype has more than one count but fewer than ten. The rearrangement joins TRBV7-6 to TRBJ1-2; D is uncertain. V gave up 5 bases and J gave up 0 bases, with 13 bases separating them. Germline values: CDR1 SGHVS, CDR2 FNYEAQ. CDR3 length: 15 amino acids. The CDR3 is CASSPEVGSNYGYTF. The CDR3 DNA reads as TGTGCCAGCAGCCCGGAGGTAGGGTCTAACTATGGCTACACCTTC.

The CDR3: CASSLMGGQPQHF. CDR3 in DNA: TGTGCCAGCAGCTTGATGGGGGGGCAGCCCCAGCATTTT. The gene calls are TRBV5-6 and TRBJ1-5; D may be TRBD1 (5 bases). CDR3 length: 13 residues. The V end was cut by 1 base, the J end by 7 bases, with 9 bases between. Germline V gene data show CDR1 as SGHDT and CDR2 as YYEEEE.

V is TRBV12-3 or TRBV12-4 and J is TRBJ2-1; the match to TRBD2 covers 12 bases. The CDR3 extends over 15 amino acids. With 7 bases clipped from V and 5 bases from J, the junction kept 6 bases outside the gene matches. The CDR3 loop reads CASKTSGGLDNEQFF. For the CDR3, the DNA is TGTGCCAGCAAAACTAGCGGGGGGTTAGACAATGAGCAGTTCTTC.

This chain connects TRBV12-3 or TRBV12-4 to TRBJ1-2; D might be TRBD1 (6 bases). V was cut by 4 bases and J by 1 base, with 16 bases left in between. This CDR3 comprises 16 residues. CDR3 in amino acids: CASSSDDRILNYGYTF. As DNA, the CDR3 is TGTGCCAGCAGTTCCGATGACAGGATCCTTAACTATGGCTACACCTTC.

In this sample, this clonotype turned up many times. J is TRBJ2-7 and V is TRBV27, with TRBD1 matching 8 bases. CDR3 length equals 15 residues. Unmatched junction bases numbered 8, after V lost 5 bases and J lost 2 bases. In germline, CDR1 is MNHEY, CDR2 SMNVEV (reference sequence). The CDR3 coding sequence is TGTGCCAGCAGTCCCAGACAGGGGCTAACCTACGAGCAGTACTTC. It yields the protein CASSPRQGLTYEQYF.

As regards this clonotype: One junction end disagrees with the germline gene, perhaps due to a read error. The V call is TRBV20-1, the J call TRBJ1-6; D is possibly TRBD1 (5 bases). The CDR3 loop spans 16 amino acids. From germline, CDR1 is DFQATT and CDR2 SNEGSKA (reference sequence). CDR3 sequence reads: CSARDIGTPWSSLLHF. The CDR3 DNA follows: TGCAGTGCTAGAGATATAGGGACCCCATGGAGTTCACTCCTCCACTTT.

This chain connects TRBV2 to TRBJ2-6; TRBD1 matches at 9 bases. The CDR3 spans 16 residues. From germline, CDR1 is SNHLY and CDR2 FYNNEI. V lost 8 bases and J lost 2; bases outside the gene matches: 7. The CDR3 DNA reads TGTGCCAGCCGTCCCGGGACAGGGACTGGGGCCAACGTCCTGACTTTC. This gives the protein CASRPGTGTGANVLTF.

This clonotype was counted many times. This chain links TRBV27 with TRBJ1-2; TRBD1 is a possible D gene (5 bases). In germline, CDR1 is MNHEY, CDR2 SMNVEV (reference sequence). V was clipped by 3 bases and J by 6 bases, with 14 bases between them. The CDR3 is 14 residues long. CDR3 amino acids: CASSLTLGTHGYTF. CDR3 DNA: TGTGCCAGCAGTTTGACCCTGGGGACCCATGGCTACACCTTC.

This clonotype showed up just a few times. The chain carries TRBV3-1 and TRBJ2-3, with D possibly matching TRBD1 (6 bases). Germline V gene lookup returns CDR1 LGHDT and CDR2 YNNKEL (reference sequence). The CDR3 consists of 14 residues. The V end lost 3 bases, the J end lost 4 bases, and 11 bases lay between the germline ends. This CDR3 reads CASSHPQGPDTQYF. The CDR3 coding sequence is TGTGCCAGCAGCCATCCACAGGGTCCAGATACGCAGTATTTT.

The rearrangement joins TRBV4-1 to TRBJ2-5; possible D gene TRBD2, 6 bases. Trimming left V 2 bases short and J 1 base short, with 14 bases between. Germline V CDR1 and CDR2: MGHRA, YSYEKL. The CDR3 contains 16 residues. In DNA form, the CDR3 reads TGCGCCAGCAGCCAACCTCCCGCCGGGGGCCAAGAGACCCAGTACTTC. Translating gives CASSQPPAGGQETQYF.

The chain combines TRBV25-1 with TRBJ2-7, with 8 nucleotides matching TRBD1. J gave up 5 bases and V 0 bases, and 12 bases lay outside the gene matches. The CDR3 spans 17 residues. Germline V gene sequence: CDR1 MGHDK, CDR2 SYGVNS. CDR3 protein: CASSEYRGSGGLDEQYF. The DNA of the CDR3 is TGTGCCAGCAGTGAATATCGGGGATCAGGGGGCCTCGACGAGCAGTACTTC.

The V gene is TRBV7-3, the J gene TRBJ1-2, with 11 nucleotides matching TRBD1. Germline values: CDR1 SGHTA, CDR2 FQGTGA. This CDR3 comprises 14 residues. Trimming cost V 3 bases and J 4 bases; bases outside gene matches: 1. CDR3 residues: CASSFGTGGYGYTF. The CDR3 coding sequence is TGTGCCAGCAGCTTCGGGACAGGGGGCTATGGCTACACCTTC.

CDR3 amino acids: CASSLMTGNPYNEQFF. The CDR3 DNA reads TGCGCCAGCAGCCTGATGACAGGGAACCCCTACAATGAGCAGTTCTTC. The chain combines TRBV5-1 with TRBJ2-1; TRBD1 aligns across 7 bases. From germline, CDR1 is SGHRS and CDR2 YFSETQ. Losses at the gene ends were 4 bases for V and 2 bases for J; bases not matched to a gene: 9. This CDR3 is 16 amino acids long.

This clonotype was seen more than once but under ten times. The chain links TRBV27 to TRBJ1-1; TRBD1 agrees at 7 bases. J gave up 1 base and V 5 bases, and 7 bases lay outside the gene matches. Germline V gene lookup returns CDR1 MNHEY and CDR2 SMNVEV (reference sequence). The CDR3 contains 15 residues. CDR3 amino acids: CASSPWTGGNTEAFF. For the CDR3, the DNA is TGTGCCAGCAGTCCTTGGACAGGCGGGAACACTGAAGCTTTCTTT.